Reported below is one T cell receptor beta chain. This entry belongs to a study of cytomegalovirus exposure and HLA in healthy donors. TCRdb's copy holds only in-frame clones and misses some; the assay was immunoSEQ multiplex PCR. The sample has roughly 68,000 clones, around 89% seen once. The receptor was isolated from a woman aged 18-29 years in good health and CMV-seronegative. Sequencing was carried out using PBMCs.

The CDR3 nucleotides are TGTGCCAGCAGCCAAGACCCCGGGACAGCATACGAGCAGTACTTC. Translating it yields CASSQDPGTAYEQYF. V gene TRBV4-2 combines with J gene TRBJ2-7; 7 bases line up with TRBD1. Germline trimming cut 0 bases from V and 4 bases from J; bases unmatched to any gene: 6. CDR1 and CDR2 from the germline V gene are LGHNA and YNFKEQ. This CDR3 contains 15 residues.